Each of the 20 T cell receptor beta chains below was sequenced from the same sample in a study of cytomegalovirus exposure and HLA in healthy donors. Vbeta (60) and Jbeta (13) primers were used in the PCR. Assay used: immunoSEQ multiplex PCR; TCRdb lists only in-frame clones, some missing. The top ten clones hold around 3.1% of a sample with 150,000 to 200,000 clones, 65% to 80% of them seen once. Sequences were obtained from PBMCs. The receptors stem from a woman in her 50s in good health and CMV-seropositive.

As DNA, the CDR3 is TGTGCCAGCAGTCTACAGGGAGGGTCCTACAATGAGCAGTTCTTC. Protein: CASSLQGGSYNEQFF. The V call is TRBV2, the J call TRBJ2-1; D perhaps matches TRBD2 (7 bases). Germline loops: CDR1 SNHLY, CDR2 FYNNEI. Trimming left V 5 bases short and J 1 base short, with 12 bases between. The CDR3 covers 15 residues.

The J gene is TRBJ2-5, the V gene TRBV7-2; 9 bases fit TRBD1. This CDR3 has 18 residues. Trimming took 2 bases from V and 2 from J; bases not matched to a gene: 12. Germline CDR1 SGHTA, CDR2 FQGNSA. This CDR3 reads CASSLSRWGTGYQETQYF. As DNA, the CDR3 is TGTGCCAGCAGCTTATCCCGGTGGGGGACAGGGTATCAAGAGACCCAGTACTTC. The full variable domain, completed using reference TRBV7-2 and TRBJ2-5, is GAGVSQSPSNKVTEKGKDVELRCDPISGHTALYWYRQSLGQGLEFLIYFQGNSAPDKSGLPSDRFSAERTGGSVSTLTIQRTQQEDSAVYLCASSLSRWGTGYQETQYFGPGTRLLVL.

The chain is built from TRBV29-1 and TRBJ2-7; the D gene is possibly TRBD1 (5 bases). This CDR3 comprises 13 residues. V lost 7 bases and J 0 bases, leaving 13 bases between the germline ends. Looked up from germline, CDR1 is SQVTM and CDR2 is ANQGSEA. CDR3 DNA sequence: TGCAGCGGAACCGCCAGGGACTCCTACGAGCAGTACTTC. It translates to CSGTARDSYEQYF.

Comments on this clone: The junction departs from germline at one end; a sequencing error may be responsible. CDR3: CASSLNSGANGLTF. In nucleotides, the CDR3 is TGTGCCAGCAGCCTCAACTCTGGGGCCAACGGCCTGACTTTC. V gene TRBV14 combines with J gene TRBJ2-6; the D gene is possibly TRBD1 (5 bases). The germline V gene has CDR1 SGHDN and CDR2 FVKESK. This CDR3 is 14 amino acids long.

The CDR3 DNA sequence: TGTGCCAGCAGCCCCACCGGGACATCACACGAGCAGTACTTC. Translating gives CASSPTGTSHEQYF. This chain links TRBV11-2 with TRBJ2-7, with D perhaps TRBD1 (6 bases). Germline loops: CDR1 SGHAT, CDR2 FQNNGV. CDR3 length: 14 amino acids. Trimming removed 5 bases at V and 5 bases at J, with 16 bases between. Full variable domain (remainder filled in from reference TRBV11-2 and TRBJ2-7): EAGVAQSPRYKIIEKRQSVAFWCNPISGHATLYWYQQILGQGPKLLIQFQNNGVVDDSQLPKDRFSAERLKGVDSTLKIQPAKLEDSAVYLCASSPTGTSHEQYFGPGTRLTVT.

The chain has TRBV6-1 and TRBJ1-2; 8 nucleotides line up with TRBD1. From germline, CDR1 is MNHNS and CDR2 SASEGT. The V segment lost 6 bases and the J segment 3 bases; nucleotides outside the gene matches: 0. The CDR3 sequence is 12 residues long. CDR3 nucleotides: TGTGCCAGCAGGGGACAGGACTATGGCTACACCTTC. The encoded protein is CASRGQDYGYTF.

The J gene is TRBJ1-3, the V gene TRBV7-2; D is unclear. Trimming left V 1 base short and J 4 bases short, with 8 bases between. Germline CDR1 reads SGHTA; CDR2 reads FQGNSA. The CDR3 length is 14 residues. CDR3 sequence: CASSLGYTGNTIYF. For the CDR3, the DNA is TGTGCCAGCAGCTTAGGGTACACCGGAAACACCATATATTTT.

V usage is TRBV27 and J usage is TRBJ1-1; the match to TRBD1 covers 8 bases. The V segment lost 6 bases and the J segment 3 bases; nucleotides outside the gene matches: 12. The V gene's germline CDR1 is MNHEY and CDR2 SMNVEV (reference sequence). The length of the CDR3 is 16 residues. This chain's CDR3 is CASRAGGFGSYTEAFF. The CDR3 DNA sequence: TGTGCCAGCAGAGCAGGGGGCTTCGGGTCGTACACTGAAGCTTTCTTT.

V is TRBV4-2 and J is TRBJ2-5; a weak D match, TRBD1 (6 bases). Germline-derived CDR1 and CDR2 are LGHNA and YNFKEQ. This CDR3 contains 18 residues. Deletions cut 6 bases from V and 3 bases from J, with 26 bases between. Written as DNA, the CDR3 is TGTGCCAGCAGTCGGACTCTGTTACCGGGACAACGAAAAGAGACCCAGTACTTC. Its translation is CASSRTLLPGQRKETQYF.

This chain's CDR3 is CASRARDRGNSPLHF. The CDR3 DNA reads TGTGCCAGCAGGGCCCGGGACAGGGGGAACTCACCCCTCCACTTT. The chain is built from TRBV6-5 and TRBJ1-6; 11 bases fit TRBD1. The length of the CDR3 is 15 residues. Germline loops: CDR1 MNHEY, CDR2 SVGAGI. The V gene end was trimmed by 6 bases and the J gene end by 10 bases; junction bases not matched to a gene: 8.

This clone has more than one count but fewer than ten. The chain carries TRBV29-1 and TRBJ2-1; 13 bases line up with TRBD2. This CDR3 comprises 16 residues. J lost 0 bases, V lost 7 bases, and 6 bases had no gene match. The germline gives CDR1 SQVTM, CDR2 ANQGSEA. DNA for the CDR3: TGCAGCGCCCCGGGACTAGCGGGACCCTCCTACAATGAGCAGTTCTTC. This translates into CSAPGLAGPSYNEQFF.

This clone came up a few times. The chain employs TRBV9 and TRBJ1-1; weak D call: TRBD1 (5 bases). Germline CDR1 is SGDLS and CDR2 is YYNGEE. The CDR3 extends over 13 amino acids. Trimming left V 0 bases short and J 7 bases short, with 10 bases between. The CDR3 DNA follows: TGTGCCAGCAGCGTAGAGGTGGGGGGTGAAGCTTTCTTT. Translating gives CASSVEVGGEAFF.

This clone was seen a handful of times. The chain uses TRBV9 and TRBJ2-3; possible D gene TRBD2, 5 bases. The CDR3 extends over 13 amino acids. Trimming removed 5 bases at V and 8 bases at J, with 15 bases between. Germline V gene lookup returns CDR1 SGDLS and CDR2 YYNGEE. This CDR3 reads CASRGSLTGTQYF. In DNA, the CDR3 is TGTGCCAGCAGGGGGAGCTTAACGGGTACGCAGTATTTT.

V gene TRBV6-5 combines with J gene TRBJ1-1; D uncertain. This CDR3 is built from 13 residues. Looked up from germline, CDR1 is MNHEY and CDR2 is SVGAGI. V lost 2 bases to trimming and J lost 4 bases, with 8 bases between them. In DNA, the CDR3 is TGTGCCAGCAGTTACCCTTCTCGCACTGAAGCTTTCTTT. Residues: CASSYPSRTEAFF.

V is TRBV19 and J is TRBJ2-3; the D gene is possibly TRBD2 (6 bases). V was shortened by 4 bases and J by 3 bases, with 14 bases between the two germline ends. CDR3 length: 15 amino acids. Germline V gene data show CDR1 as LNHDA and CDR2 as SQIVND (reference sequence). DNA for the CDR3: TGTGCCAGTAGTAAGTCGGCAGGGAGGACAGATACGCAGTATTTT. As protein: CASSKSAGRTDTQYF.

The chain links TRBV2 to TRBJ2-2, with unresolved D. This CDR3 region has 14 residues. V shed 8 bases and J shed 3 bases, with 13 bases lying between them. Germline CDR1 SNHLY, CDR2 FYNNEI. CDR3 in DNA: TGTGCCAGCTTCCAGCGAGCCTACACCGGGGAGCTGTTTTTT. Protein product: CASFQRAYTGELFF.

This sequence joins TRBV7-2 and TRBJ2-3; maybe TRBD2 (6 bases). Germline V gives CDR1 SGHTA, CDR2 FQGNSA. V was cut by 5 bases and J by 9 bases, with 24 bases left in between. The CDR3 contains 16 residues. The CDR3 DNA is TGTGCCAGCAGCCCCCCCCCGAGCGCGGGACTTCTAACGCAGTATTTT. This encodes CASSPPPSAGLLTQYF.

This chain links TRBV30 with TRBJ2-3; TRBD2 aligns across 10 bases. Germline trimming cut 5 bases from V and 0 bases from J; bases unmatched to any gene: 2. Germline CDR1 and CDR2: GTSNPN and SVGIG (reference sequence). The CDR3 consists of 14 residues. The CDR3 nucleotides are TGTGCCTGGGGGACTAGCGCTAGCACAGATACGCAGTATTTT. It specifies CAWGTSASTDTQYF.

This clone was counted once. The chain uses TRBV5-1 and TRBJ2-6; TRBD1 is a possible D gene (5 bases). The CDR3 extends over 15 amino acids. Trimming took 3 bases from V and 2 from J, leaving 9 bases between them. Germline V CDR1 and CDR2: SGHRS, YFSETQ. CDR3 amino acids: CASSSSTAGANVLTF. DNA for the CDR3: TGCGCCAGCAGCTCTTCGACAGCTGGGGCCAACGTCCTGACTTTC.

The rearrangement links TRBV5-1 to TRBJ1-6; 9 positions match TRBD1. J lost 8 bases, V lost 7 bases, and 10 bases had no gene match. There are 15 residues in the CDR3. Germline V CDR1 and CDR2: SGHRS, YFSETQ. The CDR3 nucleotides are TGCGCCAGCGGTAGTAGGACAGGGGATTATTCACCCCTCCACTTT. Residues: CASGSRTGDYSPLHF.